These 6 T cell receptor beta chains came from one sample sequenced in a study of blood T cell repertoires in COVID-19. Sequenced by immunoSEQ multiplex PCR; TCRdb stores in-frame clones only, minus some. The sample includes about 48,000 clones, about four fifths seen only once; the top ten take around 4.9%. The sequencing input was peripheral blood. The receptors originated from a human donor in a cohort sampled during active COVID-19.

The chain combines TRBV29-1 with TRBJ2-7; 7 bases line up with TRBD1. CDR3 size: 13 residues. V shed 4 bases and J 6 bases; nucleotides not matched to a gene: 9. CDR1 and CDR2 (germline): SQVTM, ANQGSEA. CDR3 sequence (DNA): TGCAGCGTTGGGACGGACAGGCGTTTCGAGCAGTACTTC. It translates to CSVGTDRRFEQYF.

The V gene is TRBV5-1, the J gene TRBJ1-1; a weak D match, TRBD1 (6 bases). V lost 4 bases, J lost 0 bases, and 10 bases lay in between. CDR1 is SGHRS and CDR2 is YFSETQ in the germline V gene. There are 14 residues in the CDR3. The CDR3 reads CASSLQGMNTEAFF. As DNA, the CDR3 is TGCGCCAGCAGCCTACAGGGTATGAACACTGAAGCTTTCTTT. The full variable domain, in which reference TRBV5-1 and TRBJ1-1 provide the parts outside the CDR3, is KAGVTQTPRYLIKTRGQQVTLSCSPISGHRSVSWYQQTPGQGLQFLFEYFSETQRNKGNFPGRFSGRQFSNSRSEMNVSTLELGDSALYLCASSLQGMNTEAFFGQGTRLTVV.

The chain is built from TRBV19 and TRBJ2-3; tentative D call: TRBD2 (6 bases). Germline CDR1 LNHDA, CDR2 SQIVND (reference sequence). CDR3 size: 14 residues. The ends were cut back, 7 bases at V and 7 bases at J, with 18 bases in the middle. The CDR3 DNA sequence: TGTGCCAGTACTTTGGGATGGGGGGATCATACGCAGTATTTT. Translated: CASTLGWGDHTQYF.

The rearrangement joins TRBV6-5 to TRBJ2-7; D might be TRBD1 (6 bases). From germline, CDR1 is MNHEY and CDR2 SVGAGI. The ends were cut back, 4 bases at V and 5 bases at J, with 18 bases in the middle. The CDR3 spans 15 residues. CDR3 region: CASSSPVGRGHEQYF. The CDR3 DNA sequence: TGTGCCAGCAGTTCTCCGGTTGGCAGGGGCCACGAGCAGTACTTC.

V usage is TRBV19 and J usage is TRBJ2-3; TRBD2 aligns across 8 bases. The CDR3 has 17 residues. J was trimmed by 5 bases and V by 3 bases; bases with no gene match: 13. Germline CDR1 reads LNHDA; CDR2 reads SQIVND (reference sequence). CDR3 in DNA: TGTGCCAGTAGTATTATAGCCGGGGGGGTATTTGGAGATACGCAGTATTTT. Protein: CASSIIAGGVFGDTQYF.

The J gene is TRBJ2-7, the V gene TRBV11-2; D is undetermined. Germline-derived CDR1 and CDR2 are SGHAT and FQNNGV. The V end lost 1 base, the J end lost 7 bases, and 8 bases lay between the germline ends. This CDR3 is built from 12 residues. The CDR3 loop reads CASSLASGEQYF. The CDR3 DNA reads as TGTGCCAGCAGCTTAGCTTCCGGGGAGCAGTACTTC. Using reference TRBV11-2 and TRBJ2-7 for the parts outside the CDR3, the full variable domain is EAGVAQSPRYKIIEKRQSVAFWCNPISGHATLYWYQQILGQGPKLLIQFQNNGVVDDSQLPKDRFSAERLKGVDSTLKIQPAKLEDSAVYLCASSLASGEQYFGPGTRLTVT.